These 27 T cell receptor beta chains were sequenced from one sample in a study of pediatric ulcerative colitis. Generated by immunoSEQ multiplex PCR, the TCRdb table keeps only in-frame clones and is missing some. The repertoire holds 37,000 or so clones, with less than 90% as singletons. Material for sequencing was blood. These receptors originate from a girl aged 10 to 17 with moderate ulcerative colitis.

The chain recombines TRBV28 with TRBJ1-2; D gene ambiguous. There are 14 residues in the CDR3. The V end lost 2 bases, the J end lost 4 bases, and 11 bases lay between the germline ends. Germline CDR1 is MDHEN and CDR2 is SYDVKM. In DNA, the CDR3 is TGTGCCAGCAGTTTAAGTTCAGATACCTATGGCTACACCTTC. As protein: CASSLSSDTYGYTF.

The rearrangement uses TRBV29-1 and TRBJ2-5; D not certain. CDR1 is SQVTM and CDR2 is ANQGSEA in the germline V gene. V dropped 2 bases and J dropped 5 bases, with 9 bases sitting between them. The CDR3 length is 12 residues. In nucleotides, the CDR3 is TGCAGCGTTGAACATGGCGGCGAGACCCAGTACTTC. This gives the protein CSVEHGGETQYF.

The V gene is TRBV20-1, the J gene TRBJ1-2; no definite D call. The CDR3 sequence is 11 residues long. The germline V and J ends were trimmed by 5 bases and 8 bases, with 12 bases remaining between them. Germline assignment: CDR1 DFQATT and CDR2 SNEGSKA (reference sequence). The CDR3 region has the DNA TGCAGTGCTGGAAGACATTTGGGCTACACCTTC. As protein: CSAGRHLGYTF.

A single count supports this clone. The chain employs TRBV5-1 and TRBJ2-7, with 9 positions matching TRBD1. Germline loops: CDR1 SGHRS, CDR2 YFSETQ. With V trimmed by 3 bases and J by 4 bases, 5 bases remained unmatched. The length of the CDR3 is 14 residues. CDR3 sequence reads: CASSSGQGPYEQYF. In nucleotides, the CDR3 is TGCGCCAGCAGCTCCGGACAGGGGCCTTACGAGCAGTACTTC.

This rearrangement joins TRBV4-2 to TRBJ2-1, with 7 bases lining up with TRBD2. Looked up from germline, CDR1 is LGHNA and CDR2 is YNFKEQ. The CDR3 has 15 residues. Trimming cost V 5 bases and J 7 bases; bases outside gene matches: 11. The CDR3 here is CASSLGRVSGNEQFF. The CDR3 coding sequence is TGTGCCAGCAGCTTGGGGAGGGTGTCTGGGAATGAGCAGTTCTTC.

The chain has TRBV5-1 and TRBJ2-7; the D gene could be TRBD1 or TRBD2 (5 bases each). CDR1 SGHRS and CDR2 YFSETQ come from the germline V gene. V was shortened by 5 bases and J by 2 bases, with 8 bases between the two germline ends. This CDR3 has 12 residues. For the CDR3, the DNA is TGCGCCAGCAGTTGGGACGCCTACGAGCAGTACTTC. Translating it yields CASSWDAYEQYF. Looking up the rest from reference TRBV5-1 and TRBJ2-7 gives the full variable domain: KAGVTQTPRYLIKTRGQQVTLSCSPISGHRSVSWYQQTPGQGLQFLFEYFSETQRNKGNFPGRFSGRQFSNSRSEMNVSTLELGDSALYLCASSWDAYEQYFGPGTRLTVT.

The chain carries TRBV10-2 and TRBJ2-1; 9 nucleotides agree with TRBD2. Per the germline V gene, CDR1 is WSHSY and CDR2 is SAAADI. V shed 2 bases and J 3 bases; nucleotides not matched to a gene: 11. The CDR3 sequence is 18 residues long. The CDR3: CASSEGSSGIPLYNEQFF. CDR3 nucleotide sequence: TGCGCCAGCAGTGAGGGATCTAGCGGGATACCCCTCTACAATGAGCAGTTCTTC.

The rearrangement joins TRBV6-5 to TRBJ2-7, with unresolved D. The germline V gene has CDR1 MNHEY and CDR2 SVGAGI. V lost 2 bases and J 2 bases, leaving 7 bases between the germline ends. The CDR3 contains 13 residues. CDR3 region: CASSYNPAYEQYF. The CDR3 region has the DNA TGTGCCAGCAGTTACAATCCAGCCTACGAGCAGTACTTC.

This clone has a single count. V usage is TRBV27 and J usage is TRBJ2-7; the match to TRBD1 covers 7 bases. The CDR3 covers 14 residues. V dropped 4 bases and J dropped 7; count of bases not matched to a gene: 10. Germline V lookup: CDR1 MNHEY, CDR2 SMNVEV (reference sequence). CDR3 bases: TGTGCCAGCAGTTACCGGACAGGTATGGGGGAGCAGTACTTC. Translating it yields CASSYRTGMGEQYF.

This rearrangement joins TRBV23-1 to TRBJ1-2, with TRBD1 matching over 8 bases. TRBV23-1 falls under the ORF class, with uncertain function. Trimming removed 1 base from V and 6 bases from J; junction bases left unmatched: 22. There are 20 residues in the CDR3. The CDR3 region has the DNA TGCGCCAGCAGTCAATGCATCCCACCTGCATCGGACAGGGAGATTGATGGCTACACCTTC. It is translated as CASSQCIPPASDREIDGYTF.

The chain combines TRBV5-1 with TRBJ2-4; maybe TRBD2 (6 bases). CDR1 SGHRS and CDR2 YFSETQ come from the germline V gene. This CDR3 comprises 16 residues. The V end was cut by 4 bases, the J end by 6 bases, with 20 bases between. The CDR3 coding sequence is TGCGCCAGCAGCACCGGACCGGGACTTATACTAAACATTCAGTACTTC. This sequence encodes CASSTGPGLILNIQYF.

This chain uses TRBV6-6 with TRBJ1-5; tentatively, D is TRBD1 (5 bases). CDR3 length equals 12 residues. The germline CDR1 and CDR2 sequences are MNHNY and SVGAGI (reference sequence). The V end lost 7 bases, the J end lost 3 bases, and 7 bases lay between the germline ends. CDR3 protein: CASTGHNQPQHF. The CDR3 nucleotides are TGTGCCAGCACAGGACACAATCAGCCCCAGCATTTT.

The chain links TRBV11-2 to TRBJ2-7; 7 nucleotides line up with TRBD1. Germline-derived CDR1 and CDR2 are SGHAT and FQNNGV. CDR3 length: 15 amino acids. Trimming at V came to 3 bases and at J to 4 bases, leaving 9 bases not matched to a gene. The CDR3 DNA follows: TGTGCCAGCAGCTTCTCTTTCCAGGGGGTATACGAGCAGTACTTC. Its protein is CASSFSFQGVYEQYF.

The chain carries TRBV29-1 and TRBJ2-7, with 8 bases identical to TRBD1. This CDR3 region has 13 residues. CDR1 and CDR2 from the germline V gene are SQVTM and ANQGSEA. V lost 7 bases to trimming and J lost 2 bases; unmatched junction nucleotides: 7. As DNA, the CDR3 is TGCAGCGCCCGACAGGGGTCCCCCTACGAGCAGTACTTC. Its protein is CSARQGSPYEQYF.

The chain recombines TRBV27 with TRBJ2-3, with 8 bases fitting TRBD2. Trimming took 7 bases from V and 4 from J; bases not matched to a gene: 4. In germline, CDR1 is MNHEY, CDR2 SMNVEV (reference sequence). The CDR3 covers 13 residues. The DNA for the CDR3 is TGTGCCAGCACGGGGGGGGGCCCAGATACGCAGTATTTT. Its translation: CASTGGGPDTQYF.

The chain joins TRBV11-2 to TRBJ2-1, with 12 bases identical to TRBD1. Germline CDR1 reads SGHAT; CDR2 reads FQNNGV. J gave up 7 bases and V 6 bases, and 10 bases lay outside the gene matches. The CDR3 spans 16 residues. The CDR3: CASRSDPGQGANEQFF. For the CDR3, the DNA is TGTGCCAGCAGATCGGACCCGGGACAGGGGGCGAATGAGCAGTTCTTC.

As DNA, the CDR3 is TGTGCCAGCAGCCGCGGGGGGCACACCGGGGAGCTGTTTTTT. Translating gives CASSRGGHTGELFF. The chain is built from TRBV2 and TRBJ2-2, with 8 bases lining up with TRBD2. From germline, CDR1 is SNHLY and CDR2 FYNNEI. The trim removed 6 bases at V and 3 bases at J, leaving 3 bases unmatched. This CDR3 is 14 amino acids long.

CDR3 residues: CSVEDPRTGGTGELFF. The CDR3, as DNA: TGCAGCGTTGAAGATCCTAGGACAGGGGGCACCGGGGAGCTGTTTTTT. The chain has TRBV29-1 and TRBJ2-2; 10 bases are shared with TRBD1. The CDR3 consists of 16 residues. Trimming cost V 0 bases and J 4 bases; bases outside gene matches: 5. Germline CDR1 SQVTM, CDR2 ANQGSEA.

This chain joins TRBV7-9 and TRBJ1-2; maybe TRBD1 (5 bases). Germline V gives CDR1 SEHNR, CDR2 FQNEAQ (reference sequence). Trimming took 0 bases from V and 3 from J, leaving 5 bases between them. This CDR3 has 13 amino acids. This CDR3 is CASSLARDYGYTF. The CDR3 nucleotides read TGTGCCAGCAGCTTAGCCAGGGACTATGGCTACACCTTC.

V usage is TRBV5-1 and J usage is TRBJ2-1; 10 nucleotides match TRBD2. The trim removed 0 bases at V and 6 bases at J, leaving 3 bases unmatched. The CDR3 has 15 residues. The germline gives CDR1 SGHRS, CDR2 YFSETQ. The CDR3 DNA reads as TGCGCCAGCAGCTTGGTTTCTAGCGGGGGCAATGAGCAGTTCTTC. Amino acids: CASSLVSSGGNEQFF.

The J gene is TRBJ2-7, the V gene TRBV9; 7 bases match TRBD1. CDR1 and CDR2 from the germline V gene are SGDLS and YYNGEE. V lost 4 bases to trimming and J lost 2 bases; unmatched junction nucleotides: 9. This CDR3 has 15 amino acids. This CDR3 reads CASSPRDSGTYEQYF. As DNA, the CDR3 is TGTGCCAGCAGCCCCCGGGACAGCGGAACCTACGAGCAGTACTTC.

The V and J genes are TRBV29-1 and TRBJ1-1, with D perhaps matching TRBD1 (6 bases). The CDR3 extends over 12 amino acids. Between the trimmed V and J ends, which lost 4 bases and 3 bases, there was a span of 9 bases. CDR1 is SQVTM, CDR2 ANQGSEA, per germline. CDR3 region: CSVVRGDTEAFF. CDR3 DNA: TGCAGCGTTGTAAGGGGGGACACTGAAGCTTTCTTT. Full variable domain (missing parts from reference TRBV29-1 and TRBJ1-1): SAVISQKPSRDICQRGTSLTIQCQVDSQVTMMFWYRQQPGQSLTLIATANQGSEATYESGFVIDKFPISRPNLTFSTLTVSNMSPEDSSIYLCSVVRGDTEAFFGQGTRLTVV.

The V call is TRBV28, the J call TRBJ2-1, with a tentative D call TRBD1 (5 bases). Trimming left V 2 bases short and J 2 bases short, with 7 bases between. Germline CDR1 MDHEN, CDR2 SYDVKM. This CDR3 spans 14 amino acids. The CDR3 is CASSLTRAYNEQFF. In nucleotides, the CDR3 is TGTGCCAGCAGTTTAACCAGGGCCTACAATGAGCAGTTCTTC.

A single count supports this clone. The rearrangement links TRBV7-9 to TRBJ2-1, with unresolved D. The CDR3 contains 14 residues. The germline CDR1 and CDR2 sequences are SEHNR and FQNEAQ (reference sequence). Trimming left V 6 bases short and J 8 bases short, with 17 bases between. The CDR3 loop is CASSPPGHGDEQFF. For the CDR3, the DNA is TGTGCCAGCAGTCCACCCGGGCATGGGGATGAGCAGTTCTTC.

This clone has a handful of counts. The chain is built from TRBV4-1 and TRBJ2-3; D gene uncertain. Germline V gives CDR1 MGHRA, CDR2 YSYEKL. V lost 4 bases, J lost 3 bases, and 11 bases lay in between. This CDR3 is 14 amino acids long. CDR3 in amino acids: CASSRDSRTDTQYF. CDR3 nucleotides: TGCGCCAGCAGCCGTGATTCTAGGACAGATACGCAGTATTTT.

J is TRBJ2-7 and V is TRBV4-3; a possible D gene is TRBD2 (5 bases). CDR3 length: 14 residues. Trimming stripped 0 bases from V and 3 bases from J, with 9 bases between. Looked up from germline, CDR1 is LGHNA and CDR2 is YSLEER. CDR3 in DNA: TGCGCCAGCAGCCAAGATACTAGGAGCTACGAGCAGTACTTC. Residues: CASSQDTRSYEQYF.

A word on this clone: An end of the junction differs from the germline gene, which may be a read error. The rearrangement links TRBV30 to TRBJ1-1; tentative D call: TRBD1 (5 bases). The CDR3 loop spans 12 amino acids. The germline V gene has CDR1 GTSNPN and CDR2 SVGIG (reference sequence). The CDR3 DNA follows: TGTGCCTGGGGGACCGGCAGGATGCAAGCTCTCTTT. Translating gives CAWGTGRMQALF.